This T cell receptor beta chain was captured by sequencing in a study of cytomegalovirus exposure and HLA in healthy donors. Study-level points and caveats: TCR beta chains numbering about 160 were designated cytomegalovirus-associated. Among the sequence variants, a highly shared cluster was likely an artifact of sequencing.

The PCR contained 60 Vbeta and 13 Jbeta primers. Assay: immunoSEQ multiplex PCR; the TCRdb copy retains only in-frame clones and omits some. The table records 90,000 to 120,000 clones, roughly 80% of them present only once. As concerns this clone: Its antigen is still unknown.

The CDR3 totals 13 residues. Germline CDR1 is SGHRS and CDR2 is YFSETQ. Trimming pared 5 bases from V and 5 bases from J, leaving 10 bases between. V and J are TRBV5-1 and TRBJ2-2; TRBD2 might be the D (6 bases). The sample was PBMCs. The source of this sequence is a man younger than 45 in good health and CMV-seronegative. CDR3 in amino acids: CASRLAGTGELFF. CDR3 DNA: TGCGCCAGCAGACTAGCAGGGACCGGGGAGCTGTTTTTT.